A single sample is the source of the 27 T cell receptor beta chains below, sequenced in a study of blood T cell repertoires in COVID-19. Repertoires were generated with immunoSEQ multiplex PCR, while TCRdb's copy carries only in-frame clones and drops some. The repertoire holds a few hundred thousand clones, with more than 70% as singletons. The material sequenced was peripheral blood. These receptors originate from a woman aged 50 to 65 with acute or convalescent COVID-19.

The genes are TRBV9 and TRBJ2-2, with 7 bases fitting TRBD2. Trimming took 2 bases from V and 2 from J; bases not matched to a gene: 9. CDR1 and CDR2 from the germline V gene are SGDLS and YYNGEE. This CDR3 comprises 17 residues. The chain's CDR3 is CASSVHTSASNTGELFF. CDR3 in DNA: TGTGCCAGCAGCGTGCATACTAGCGCCAGTAACACCGGGGAGCTGTTTTTT.

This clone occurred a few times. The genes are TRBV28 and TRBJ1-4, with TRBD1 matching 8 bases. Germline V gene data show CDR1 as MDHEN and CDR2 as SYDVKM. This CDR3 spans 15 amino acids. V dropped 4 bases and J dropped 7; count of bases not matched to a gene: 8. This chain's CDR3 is CASSSPRGPGEKLFF. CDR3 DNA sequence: TGTGCCAGCAGTTCTCCCAGGGGGCCTGGTGAAAAACTGTTTTTT.

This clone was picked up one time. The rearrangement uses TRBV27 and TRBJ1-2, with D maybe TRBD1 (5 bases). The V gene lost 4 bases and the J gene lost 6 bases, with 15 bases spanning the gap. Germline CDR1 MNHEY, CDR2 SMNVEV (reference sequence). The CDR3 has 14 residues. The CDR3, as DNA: TGTGCCAGCAGTTCCCGGGGGACGTCTAATGGCTACACCTTC. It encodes CASSSRGTSNGYTF.

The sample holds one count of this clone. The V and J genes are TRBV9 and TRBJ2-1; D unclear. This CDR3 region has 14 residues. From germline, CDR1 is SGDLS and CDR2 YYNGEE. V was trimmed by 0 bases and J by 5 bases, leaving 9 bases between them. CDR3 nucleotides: TGTGCCAGCAGCGTAGTAGCCGGTGACAATGAGCAGTTCTTC. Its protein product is CASSVVAGDNEQFF.

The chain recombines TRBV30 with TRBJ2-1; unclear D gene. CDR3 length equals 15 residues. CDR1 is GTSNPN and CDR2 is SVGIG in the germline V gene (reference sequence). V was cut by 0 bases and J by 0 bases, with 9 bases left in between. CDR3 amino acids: CAWSVVSSSYNEQFF. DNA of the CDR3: TGTGCCTGGAGTGTCGTAAGTAGCTCCTACAATGAGCAGTTCTTC. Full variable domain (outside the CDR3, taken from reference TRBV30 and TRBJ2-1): SQTIHQWPATLVQPVGSPLSLECTVEGTSNPNLYWYRQAAGRGLQLLFYSVGIGQISSEVPQNLSASRPQDRQFILSSKKLLLSDSGFYLCAWSVVSSSYNEQFFGPGTRLTVL.

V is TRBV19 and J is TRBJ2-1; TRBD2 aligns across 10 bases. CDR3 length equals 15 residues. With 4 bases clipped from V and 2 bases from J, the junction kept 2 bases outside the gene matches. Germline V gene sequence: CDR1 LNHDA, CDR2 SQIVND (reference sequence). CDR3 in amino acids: CASSKTSGTYNEQFF. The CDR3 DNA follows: TGTGCCAGTAGTAAAACTAGCGGGACCTACAATGAGCAGTTCTTC.

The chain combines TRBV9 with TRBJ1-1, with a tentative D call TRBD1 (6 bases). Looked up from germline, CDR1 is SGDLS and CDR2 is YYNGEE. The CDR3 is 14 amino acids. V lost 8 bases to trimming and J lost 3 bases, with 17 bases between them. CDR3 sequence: CASGRQDRYTEAFF. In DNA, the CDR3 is TGTGCCAGTGGGCGACAGGACCGATACACTGAAGCTTTCTTT.

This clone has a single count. CDR3 residues: CASSIGNSPLHF. CDR3 DNA: TGTGCCAGCAGCATCGGTAATTCACCCCTCCACTTT. The chain has TRBV11-2 and TRBJ1-6; D is ambiguous. Per the germline V gene, CDR1 is SGHAT and CDR2 is FQNNGV. Trimming pared 5 bases from V and 6 bases from J, leaving 5 bases between. The length of the CDR3 is 12 residues.

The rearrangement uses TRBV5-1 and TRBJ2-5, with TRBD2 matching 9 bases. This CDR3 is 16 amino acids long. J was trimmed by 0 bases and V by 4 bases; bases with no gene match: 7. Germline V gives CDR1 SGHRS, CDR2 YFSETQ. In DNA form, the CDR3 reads TGCGCCAGCAGCCTGGGGGCTAGCGGGAACCAAGAGACCCAGTACTTC. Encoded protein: CASSLGASGNQETQYF.

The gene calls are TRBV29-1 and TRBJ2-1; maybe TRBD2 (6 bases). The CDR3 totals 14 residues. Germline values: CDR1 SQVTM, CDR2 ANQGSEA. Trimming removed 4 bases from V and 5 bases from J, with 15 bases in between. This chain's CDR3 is CSVGGTGVHNEQFF. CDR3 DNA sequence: TGCAGCGTTGGGGGGACTGGGGTCCACAATGAGCAGTTCTTC.

The DNA for the CDR3 is TGTGCCAGCAGCCCCGGGACAGGATATGAACAGCCCCAGCATTTT. Translating gives CASSPGTGYEQPQHF. The chain carries TRBV7-9 and TRBJ1-5; 8 nucleotides agree with TRBD1. Germline CDR1 and CDR2: SEHNR and FQNEAQ (reference sequence). This CDR3 is 15 amino acids long. V lost 5 bases and J lost 7; bases outside the gene matches: 10.

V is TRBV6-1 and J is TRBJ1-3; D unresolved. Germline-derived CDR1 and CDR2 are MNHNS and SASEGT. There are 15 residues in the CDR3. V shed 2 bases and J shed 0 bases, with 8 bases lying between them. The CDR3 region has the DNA TGTGCCAGCAGTGAATTGCGGGGCTCTGGAAACACCATATATTTT. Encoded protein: CASSELRGSGNTIYF.

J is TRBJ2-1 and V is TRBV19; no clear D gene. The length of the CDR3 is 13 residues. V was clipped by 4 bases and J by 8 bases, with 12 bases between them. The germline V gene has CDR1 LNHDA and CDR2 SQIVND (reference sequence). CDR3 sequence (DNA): TGTGCCAGTAGTAGCCGACTCCCGGATGAGCAGTTCTTC. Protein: CASSSRLPDEQFF.

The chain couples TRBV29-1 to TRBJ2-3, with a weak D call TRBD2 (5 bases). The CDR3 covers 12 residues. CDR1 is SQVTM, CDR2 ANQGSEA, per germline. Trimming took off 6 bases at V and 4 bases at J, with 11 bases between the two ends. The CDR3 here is CSVKPSSDTQYF. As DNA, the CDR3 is TGCAGCGTGAAGCCTAGCTCAGATACGCAGTATTTT.

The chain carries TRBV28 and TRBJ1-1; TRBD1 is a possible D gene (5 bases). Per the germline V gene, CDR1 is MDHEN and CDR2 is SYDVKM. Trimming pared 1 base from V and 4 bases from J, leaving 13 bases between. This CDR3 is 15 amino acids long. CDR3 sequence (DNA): TGTGCCAGCAGTTTATTGTCTCAGGGAGGCACTGAAGCTTTCTTT. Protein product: CASSLLSQGGTEAFF.

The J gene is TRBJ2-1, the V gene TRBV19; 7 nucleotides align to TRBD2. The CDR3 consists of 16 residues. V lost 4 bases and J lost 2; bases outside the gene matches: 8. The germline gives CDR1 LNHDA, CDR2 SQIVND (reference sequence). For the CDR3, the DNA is TGTGCCAGTAGTACCTATAGCGGGTACCCCTACAATGAGCAGTTCTTC. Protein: CASSTYSGYPYNEQFF.

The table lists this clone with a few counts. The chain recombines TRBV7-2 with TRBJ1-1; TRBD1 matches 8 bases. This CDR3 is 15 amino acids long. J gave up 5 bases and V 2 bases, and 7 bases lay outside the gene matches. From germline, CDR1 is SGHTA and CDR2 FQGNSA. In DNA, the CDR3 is TGTGCCAGCAGCTTAAGGGCAGGGGGCGAGACTGAAGCTTTCTTT. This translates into CASSLRAGGETEAFF.

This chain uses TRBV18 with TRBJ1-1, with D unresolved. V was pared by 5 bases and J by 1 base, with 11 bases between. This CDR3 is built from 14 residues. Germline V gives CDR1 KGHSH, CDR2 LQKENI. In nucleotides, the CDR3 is TGTGCCAGCTCAGCAGTTGGAGGGAACACTGAAGCTTTCTTT. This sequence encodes CASSAVGGNTEAFF.

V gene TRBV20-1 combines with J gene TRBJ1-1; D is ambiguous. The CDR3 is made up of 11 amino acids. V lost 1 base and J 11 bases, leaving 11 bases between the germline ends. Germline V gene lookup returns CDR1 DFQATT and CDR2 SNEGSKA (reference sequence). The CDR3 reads CSARVRQYAFF. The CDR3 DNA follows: TGCAGTGCTAGAGTCAGGCAGTACGCTTTCTTT.

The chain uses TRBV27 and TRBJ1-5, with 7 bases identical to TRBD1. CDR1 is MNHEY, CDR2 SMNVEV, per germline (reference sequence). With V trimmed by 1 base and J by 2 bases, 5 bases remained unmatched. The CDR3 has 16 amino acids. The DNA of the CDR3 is TGTGCCAGCAGTTTATTAGGGGGCGCCGGCAATCAGCCCCAGCATTTT. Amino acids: CASSLLGGAGNQPQHF.

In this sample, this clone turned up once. The CDR3 is CASSSPVECNYGYTF. The CDR3 nucleotides read TGTGCCAGCAGCAGCCCGGTGGAGTGTAACTATGGCTACACCTTC. The chain combines TRBV21-1 with TRBJ1-2. TRBV21-1 is labeled a pseudogene. The CDR3 consists of 15 residues.

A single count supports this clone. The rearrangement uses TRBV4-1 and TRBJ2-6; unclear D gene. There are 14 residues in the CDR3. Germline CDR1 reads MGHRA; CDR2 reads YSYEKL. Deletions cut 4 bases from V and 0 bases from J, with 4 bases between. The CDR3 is CASSRGSGANVLTF. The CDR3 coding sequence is TGCGCCAGCAGCCGAGGCTCTGGGGCCAACGTCCTGACTTTC.

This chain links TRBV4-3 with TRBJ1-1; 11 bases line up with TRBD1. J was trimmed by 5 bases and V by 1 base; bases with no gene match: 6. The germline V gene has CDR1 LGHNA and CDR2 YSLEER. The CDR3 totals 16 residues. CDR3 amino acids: CASSQVTGQGVTEAFF. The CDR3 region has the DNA TGCGCCAGCAGCCAAGTAACGGGACAGGGGGTTACTGAAGCTTTCTTT.

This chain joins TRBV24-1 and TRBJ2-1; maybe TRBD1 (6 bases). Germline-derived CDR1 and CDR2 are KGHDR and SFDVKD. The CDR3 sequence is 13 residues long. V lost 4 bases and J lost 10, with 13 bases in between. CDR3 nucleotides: TGTGCCACCAGTGACTTACAGGGCCTCGAGCAGTTCTTC. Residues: CATSDLQGLEQFF.

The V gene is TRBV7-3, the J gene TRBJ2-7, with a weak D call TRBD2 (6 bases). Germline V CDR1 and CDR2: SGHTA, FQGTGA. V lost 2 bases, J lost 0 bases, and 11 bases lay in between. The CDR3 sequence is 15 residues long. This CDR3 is CASSLQAGSSYEQYF. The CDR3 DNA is TGTGCCAGCAGCTTACAGGCGGGGAGCTCCTACGAGCAGTACTTC.

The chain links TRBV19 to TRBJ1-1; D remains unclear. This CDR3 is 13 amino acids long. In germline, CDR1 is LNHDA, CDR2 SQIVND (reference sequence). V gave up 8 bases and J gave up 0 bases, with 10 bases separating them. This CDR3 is CASQTMMNTEAFF. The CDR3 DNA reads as TGTGCCAGTCAGACAATGATGAACACTGAAGCTTTCTTT.

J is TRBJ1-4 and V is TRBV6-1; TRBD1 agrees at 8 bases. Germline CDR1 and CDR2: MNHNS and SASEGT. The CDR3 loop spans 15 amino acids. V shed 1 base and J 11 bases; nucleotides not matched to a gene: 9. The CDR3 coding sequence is TGTGCCAGCAGTGAAGAGGGCAGGGGGCTGGGGAAACTGTTTTTT. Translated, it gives CASSEEGRGLGKLFF.